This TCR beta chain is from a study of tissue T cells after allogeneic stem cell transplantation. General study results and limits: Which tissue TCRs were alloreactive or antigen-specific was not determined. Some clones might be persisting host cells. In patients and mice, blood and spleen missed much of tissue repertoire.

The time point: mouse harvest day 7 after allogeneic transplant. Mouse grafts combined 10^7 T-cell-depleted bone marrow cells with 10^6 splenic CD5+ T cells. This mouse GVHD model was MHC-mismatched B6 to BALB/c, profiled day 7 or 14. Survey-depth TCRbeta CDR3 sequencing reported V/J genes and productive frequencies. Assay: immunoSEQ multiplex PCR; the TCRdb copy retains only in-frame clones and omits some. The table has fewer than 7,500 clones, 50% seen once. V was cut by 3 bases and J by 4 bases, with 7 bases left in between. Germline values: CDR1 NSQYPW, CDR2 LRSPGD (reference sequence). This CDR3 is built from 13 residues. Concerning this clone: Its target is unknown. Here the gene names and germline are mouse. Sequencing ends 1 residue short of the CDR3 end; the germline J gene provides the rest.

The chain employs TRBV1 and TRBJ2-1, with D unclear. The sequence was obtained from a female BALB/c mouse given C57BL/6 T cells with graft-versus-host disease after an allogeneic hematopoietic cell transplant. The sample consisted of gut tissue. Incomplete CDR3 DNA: TGCACCTGCAGTGCGCCCAGGTATGCTGAGCAGTTC. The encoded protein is CTCSAPRYAEQF. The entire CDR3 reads CTCSAPRYAEQFF.